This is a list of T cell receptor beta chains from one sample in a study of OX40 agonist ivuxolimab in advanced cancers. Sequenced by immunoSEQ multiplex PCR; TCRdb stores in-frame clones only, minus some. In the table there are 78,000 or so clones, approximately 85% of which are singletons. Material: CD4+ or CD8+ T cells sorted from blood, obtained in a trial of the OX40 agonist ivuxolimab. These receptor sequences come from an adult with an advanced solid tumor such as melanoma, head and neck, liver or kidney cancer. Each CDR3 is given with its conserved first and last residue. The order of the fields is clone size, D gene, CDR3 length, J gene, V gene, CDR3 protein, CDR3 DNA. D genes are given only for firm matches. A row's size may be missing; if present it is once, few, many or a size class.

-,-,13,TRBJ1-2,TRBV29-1,CSVASWTRQGYTF,TGCAGCGTTGCATCATGGACAAGACAAGGCTACACCTTC
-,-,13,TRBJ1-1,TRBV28,CASSLRRNTEAFF,TGTGCCAGCAGTTTAAGAAGGAACACTGAAGCTTTCTTT
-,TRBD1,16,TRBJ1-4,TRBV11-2,CASSPSRTGEYEKLFF,TGTGCCAGCAGCCCCTCCCGGACAGGGGAATATGAAAAACTGTTTTTT
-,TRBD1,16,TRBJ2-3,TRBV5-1,CASSSGQGSGTDTQYF,TGCGCCAGCAGCTCGGGACAGGGGTCGGGCACAGATACGCAGTATTTT
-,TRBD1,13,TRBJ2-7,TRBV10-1,CASSAGTGYEQYF,TGCGCCAGCAGTGCGGGGACAGGGTACGAGCAGTACTTC
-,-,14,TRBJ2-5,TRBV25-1,CASSELGLQETQYF,TGTGCCAGCAGTGAATTGGGCTTGCAAGAGACCCAGTACTTC
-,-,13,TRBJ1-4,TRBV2,CASLPGEGEKLFF,TGTGCCAGCCTCCCAGGGGAGGGGGAAAAACTGTTTTTT
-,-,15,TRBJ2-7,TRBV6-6,CASSYSGYGSYEQYF,TGTGCCAGCAGTTACTCTGGGTATGGGTCATACGAGCAGTACTTC
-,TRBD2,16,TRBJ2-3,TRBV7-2,CASSLATSGGTDTQYF,TGTGCCAGCAGCTTAGCGACTAGCGGAGGCACAGATACGCAGTATTTT
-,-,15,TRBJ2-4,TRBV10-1,CASSESGDTKNIQYF,TGCGCCAGCAGTGAGTCGGGGGACACCAAAAACATTCAGTACTTC
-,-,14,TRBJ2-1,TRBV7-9,CASSFSSMPNEQFF,TGTGCCAGCAGCTTTTCTAGCATGCCCAATGAGCAGTTCTTC
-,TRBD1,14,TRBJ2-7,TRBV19,CASSNQQGAYEQYF,TGTGCCAGTAGTAATCAACAGGGGGCTTACGAGCAGTACTTC
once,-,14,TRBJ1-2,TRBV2,CASTGLFQNYGYTF,TGTGCCAGCACCGGACTCTTTCAAAACTATGGCTACACCTTC
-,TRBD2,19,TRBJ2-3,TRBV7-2,CASSPPPGLAGGNTDTQYF,TGTGCCAGCAGCCCCCCCCCGGGACTAGCGGGAGGGAACACAGATACGCAGTATTTT
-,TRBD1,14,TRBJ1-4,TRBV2,CASSDRTGNEKLFF,TGTGCCAGCAGTGACCGGACAGGAAATGAAAAACTGTTTTTT
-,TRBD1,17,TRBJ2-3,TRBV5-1,CASSVYSGTGGTDTQYF,TGCGCCAGCAGCGTCTACTCCGGGACAGGGGGCACAGATACGCAGTATTTT
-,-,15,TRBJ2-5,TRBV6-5,CASSYSSSGGETQYF,TGTGCCAGCAGTTACTCGAGTAGCGGTGGGGAGACCCAGTACTTC
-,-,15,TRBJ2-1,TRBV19,CASSDPGVSYNEQFF,TGTGCCAGTAGTGATCCGGGAGTCTCCTACAATGAGCAGTTCTTC
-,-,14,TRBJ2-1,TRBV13,CASSPVTAYNEQFF,TGTGCCAGCAGCCCTGTGACGGCCTACAATGAGCAGTTCTTC
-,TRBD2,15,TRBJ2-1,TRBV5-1,CASSLSSGRDNEQFF,TGCGCCAGCAGCTTGTCTAGCGGGAGAGACAATGAGCAGTTCTTC
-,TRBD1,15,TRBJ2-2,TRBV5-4,CASGQDFGYTGELFF,TGTGCCAGCGGACAGGATTTCGGTTATACCGGGGAGCTGTTTTTT
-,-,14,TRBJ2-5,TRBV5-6,CASRSTRAGETQYF,TGTGCCAGCAGGTCAACTAGGGCGGGGGAGACCCAGTACTTC